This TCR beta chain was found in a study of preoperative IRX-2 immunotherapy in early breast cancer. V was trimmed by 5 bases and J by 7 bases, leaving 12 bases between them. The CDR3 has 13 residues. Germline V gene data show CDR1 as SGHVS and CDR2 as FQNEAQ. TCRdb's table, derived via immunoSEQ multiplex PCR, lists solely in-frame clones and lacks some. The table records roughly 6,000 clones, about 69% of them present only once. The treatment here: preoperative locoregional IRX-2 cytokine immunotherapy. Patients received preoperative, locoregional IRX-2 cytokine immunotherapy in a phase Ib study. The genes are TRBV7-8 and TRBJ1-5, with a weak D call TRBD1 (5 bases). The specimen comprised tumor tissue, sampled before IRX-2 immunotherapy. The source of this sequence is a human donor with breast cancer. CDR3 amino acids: CASSPQGGQPQHF. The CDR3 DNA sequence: TGTGCCAGCAGCCCCCAGGGCGGACAGCCCCAGCATTTT. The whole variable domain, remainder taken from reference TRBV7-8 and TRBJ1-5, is GAGVSQSPRYKVAKRGQDVALRCDPISGHVSLFWYQQALGQGPEFLTYFQNEAQLDKSGLPSDRFFAERPEGSVSTLKIQRTQQEDSAVYLCASSPQGGQPQHFGDGTRLSIL.